These 30 T cell receptor beta chains originate from one sample sequenced in a study of beta chain features in type 1 diabetes. What was sequenced were expressed TCRB transcripts, since all of the isolated RNA had been reverse transcribed. TCRdb's copy holds only in-frame clones and misses some; the assay was immunoSEQ multiplex PCR. The sample consists of about 160,000 clones, about 7.9% of them appearing once. General study points: Patients with Type 1 diabetes showed moderately but significantly shorter TCRB CDR3s in all four CD4+ subsets.

Their recognized antigens are unknown. Sequenced sample: central memory CD4+ T cells from blood. Every receptor here comes from a young man with type 1 diabetes.

This clone was detected a few times. J is TRBJ2-7 and V is TRBV18; 8 nucleotides match TRBD1. The trim removed 6 bases at V and 3 bases at J, leaving 7 bases unmatched. The CDR3 has 14 residues. CDR1 is KGHSH and CDR2 is LQKENI in the germline V gene. CDR3 DNA sequence: TGTGCCAGCTCCCCAAGGGACAGGAACTACGAGCAGTACTTC. Translated, it gives CASSPRDRNYEQYF.

This clone appeared a few times. The rearrangement links TRBV5-6 to TRBJ1-2, with TRBD1 identical over 8 bases. The junction had 9 bases not matched to a gene; V was cut back by 4 bases and J by 4 bases. From germline, CDR1 is SGHDT and CDR2 YYEEEE. The CDR3 spans 15 residues. The CDR3 loop is CASSPTPGGGYGYTF. The CDR3 DNA follows: TGTGCCAGCAGCCCCACCCCAGGGGGCGGCTATGGCTACACCTTC.

This clone was picked up a small number of times. The rearrangement uses TRBV6-8 and TRBJ2-7; D is possibly TRBD2 (5 bases). Germline CDR1 MNHGY, CDR2 SAAAGT. The germline V and J ends were trimmed by 2 bases and 0 bases, with 8 bases remaining between them. CDR3 length: 14 residues. In nucleotides, the CDR3 is TGTGCCAGCAGTTACGAGGGAAACTCCTACGAGCAGTACTTC. Translation: CASSYEGNSYEQYF.

This clone was observed a few times. V is TRBV5-1 and J is TRBJ1-2; D ambiguous. With 4 bases removed from V and 8 bases from J, the gap between germline ends came to 15 bases. This CDR3 is 13 amino acids long. Germline V CDR1 and CDR2: SGHRS, YFSETQ. The CDR3 is CASSPRIGEGYTF. The CDR3 DNA follows: TGCGCCAGCAGCCCGAGGATCGGGGAAGGCTACACCTTC. The full variable domain, in which reference TRBV5-1 and TRBJ1-2 provide the parts outside the CDR3, is KAGVTQTPRYLIKTRGQQVTLSCSPISGHRSVSWYQQTPGQGLQFLFEYFSETQRNKGNFPGRFSGRQFSNSRSEMNVSTLELGDSALYLCASSPRIGEGYTFGSGTRLTVV.

The chain combines TRBV25-1 with TRBJ2-7; D is ambiguous. Trimming stripped 3 bases from V and 1 base from J, with 10 bases between. Per germline, CDR1 MGHDK and CDR2 SYGVNS. The CDR3 has 14 amino acids. The CDR3 sequence: CASSEGQLSYEQYF. CDR3 DNA: TGTGCCAGCAGTGAGGGCCAGTTATCCTACGAGCAGTACTTC.

The chain links TRBV13 to TRBJ1-1; no clear D gene. Germline CDR1 and CDR2: PRHDT and FYEKMQ (reference sequence). Trimming removed 0 bases from V and 10 bases from J, with 9 bases in between. The CDR3 totals 12 residues. The CDR3 DNA reads TGTGCCAGCAGCTTAGGCCGATTAGTAGCTTTCTTT. Protein sequence: CASSLGRLVAFF. The full variable domain, in which reference TRBV13 and TRBJ1-1 provide the parts outside the CDR3, is AAGVIQSPRHLIKEKRETATLKCYPIPRHDTVYWYQQGPGQDPQFLISFYEKMQSDKGSIPDRFSAQQFSDYHSELNMSSLELGDSALYFCASSLGRLVAFFGQGTRLTVV.

The J gene is TRBJ2-1, the V gene TRBV15; no firm D call. The V gene's germline CDR1 is LNHNV and CDR2 YYDKDF (reference sequence). Trimming shortened V by 5 bases and J by 0 bases, and 11 bases separated the two germline ends. This CDR3 spans 15 amino acids. CDR3 nucleotide sequence: TGTGCCACCAGCGGCCCGTACCTCTCCTACAATGAGCAGTTCTTC. This translates into CATSGPYLSYNEQFF.

This chain uses TRBV10-3 with TRBJ2-3, with 7 positions matching TRBD1. Germline lookup yields CDR1 ENHRY and CDR2 SYGVKD. CDR3 length: 16 residues. V dropped 0 bases and J dropped 4; count of bases not matched to a gene: 7. The chain's CDR3 is CAISESMGQTSDTQYF. The CDR3 nucleotides are TGTGCCATCAGTGAGTCTATGGGACAGACTTCAGATACGCAGTATTTT.

This clone was detected only a few times. The chain couples TRBV28 to TRBJ2-2, with 7 bases identical to TRBD1. The CDR3 covers 15 residues. The V segment lost 3 bases and the J segment 3 bases; nucleotides outside the gene matches: 4. Germline values: CDR1 MDHEN, CDR2 SYDVKM. The CDR3 here is CASSFHRGDTGELFF. For the CDR3, the DNA is TGTGCCAGCAGTTTTCACAGGGGTGACACCGGGGAGCTGTTTTTT.

The V call is TRBV28, the J call TRBJ2-3; possible D gene TRBD2, 6 bases. The CDR3 totals 17 residues. Germline V gene lookup returns CDR1 MDHEN and CDR2 SYDVKM. Trimming pared 1 base from V and 0 bases from J, leaving 14 bases between. For the CDR3, the DNA is TGTGCCAGCAGTTTATTGTCGGGAGTTACTAGCACAGATACGCAGTATTTT. Protein: CASSLLSGVTSTDTQYF.

The chain is built from TRBV6-6 and TRBJ1-3, with D possibly being TRBD1 (6 bases). The V end was cut by 5 bases, the J end by 3 bases, with 11 bases between. Germline V CDR1 and CDR2: MNHNY, SVGAGI (reference sequence). The CDR3 extends over 14 amino acids. CDR3 protein: CASSRGGFGNTIYF. CDR3 in DNA: TGTGCCAGCAGTAGGGGGGGATTTGGAAACACCATATATTTT.

This clone came up a few times. CDR3 sequence reads: CASILSGSPGYEQYF. For the CDR3, the DNA is TGTGCCAGCATTCTCTCCGGGTCCCCGGGCTACGAGCAGTACTTC. The chain uses TRBV2 and TRBJ2-7; D gene ambiguous. V was clipped by 7 bases and J by 3 bases, with 19 bases between them. Germline lookup yields CDR1 SNHLY and CDR2 FYNNEI. This CDR3 contains 15 residues.

This clone was observed a handful of times. The chain combines TRBV28 with TRBJ2-7, with 7 bases fitting TRBD1. Germline values: CDR1 MDHEN, CDR2 SYDVKM. The CDR3 extends over 12 amino acids. The ends lost 11 bases at V and 7 bases at J; junction bases unmatched: 11. The CDR3 protein is CAWGDRASEQYF. DNA of the CDR3: TGTGCCTGGGGAGACAGGGCCAGTGAGCAGTACTTC. Variable domain in full (rest from reference TRBV28 and TRBJ2-7): DVKVTQSSRYLVKRTGEKVFLECVQDMDHENMFWYRQDPGLGLRLIYFSYDVKMKEKGDIPEGYSVSREKKERFSLILESASTNQTSMYLCAWGDRASEQYFGPGTRLTVT.

The DNA for the CDR3 is TGTGCCAGCAGTGTAGAGGGTTCGAACCAAGAGACCCAGTACTTC. It specifies CASSVEGSNQETQYF. This chain connects TRBV2 to TRBJ2-5, with D possibly matching TRBD2 (5 bases). Germline V gene data show CDR1 as SNHLY and CDR2 as FYNNEI. V gave up 4 bases and J gave up 0 bases, with 12 bases separating them. CDR3 size: 15 residues.

This chain uses TRBV29-1 with TRBJ2-5, with 11 bases aligning to TRBD2. This CDR3 comprises 15 residues. Germline V gene data show CDR1 as SQVTM and CDR2 as ANQGSEA. J gave up 7 bases and V 4 bases, and 11 bases lay outside the gene matches. CDR3 in DNA: TGCAGCGTTGCAGGGACTAGCGGACCTGGGGGGACCCAGTACTTC. It translates to CSVAGTSGPGGTQYF.

The CDR3 spells CASTSHRGHHEQYF. The CDR3 DNA reads as TGTGCCAGCACCTCGCACAGGGGGCATCACGAGCAGTACTTC. The V call is TRBV28, the J call TRBJ2-7; 9 nucleotides match TRBD1. Germline V gene data show CDR1 as MDHEN and CDR2 as SYDVKM. Losses at the gene ends were 7 bases for V and 5 bases for J; bases not matched to a gene: 9. There are 14 residues in the CDR3.

This clone was picked up a small number of times. The rearrangement links TRBV7-8 to TRBJ1-1; maybe TRBD1 (6 bases). Deletions cut 1 base from V and 11 bases from J, with 17 bases between. In germline, CDR1 is SGHVS, CDR2 FQNEAQ. This CDR3 spans 14 amino acids. CDR3 sequence reads: CASSLERSGVRAFF. Written as DNA, the CDR3 is TGTGCCAGCAGCTTAGAGCGGTCAGGGGTTAGGGCTTTCTTT.

The chain links TRBV19 to TRBJ2-2; weak D call: TRBD2 (7 bases). V was clipped by 3 bases and J by 4 bases, with 9 bases between them. Germline CDR1 LNHDA, CDR2 SQIVND (reference sequence). The CDR3 sequence is 14 residues long. In DNA, the CDR3 is TGTGCCAGTAGTATTCGGGGGGCCACCGGGGAGCTGTTTTTT. It translates to CASSIRGATGELFF. The whole variable domain, filled in from reference TRBV19 and TRBJ2-2, reads DGGITQSPKYLFRKEGQNVTLSCEQNLNHDAMYWYRQDPGQGLRLIYYSQIVNDFQKGDIAEGYSVSREKKESFPLTVTSAQKNPTAFYLCASSIRGATGELFFGEGSRLTVL.

This clone was seen a handful of times. The genes are TRBV29-1 and TRBJ1-1; 7 bases are shared with TRBD1. CDR1 is SQVTM and CDR2 is ANQGSEA in the germline V gene. The junction had 13 bases not matched to a gene; V was cut back by 7 bases and J by 5 bases. CDR3 length equals 14 residues. The DNA of the CDR3 is TGCAGCGCCAGACAGGGTAATGTAGTGACTGAAGCTTTCTTT. Residues: CSARQGNVVTEAFF.

This clone was counted a few times. The chain couples TRBV27 to TRBJ2-7; a weak D match, TRBD1 (5 bases). This CDR3 has 16 amino acids. The germline V gene encodes CDR1 MNHEY and CDR2 SMNVEV (reference sequence). With 6 bases removed from V and 0 bases from J, the gap between germline ends came to 18 bases. The CDR3 here is CASRRNFDSNSYEQYF. Here the CDR3 DNA reads TGTGCCAGCAGACGGAACTTCGACAGCAACTCCTACGAGCAGTACTTC.

V usage is TRBV4-2 and J usage is TRBJ1-3, with 7 bases lining up with TRBD1. Trimming took 3 bases from V and 0 from J; bases not matched to a gene: 2. CDR3 length: 15 residues. Germline V gives CDR1 LGHNA, CDR2 YNFKEQ. The CDR3 DNA reads as TGTGCCAGCAGCCAGAGGACAGGCTCTGGAAACACCATATATTTT. It codes for CASSQRTGSGNTIYF.

In its sample, this clone was seen a few times. The chain employs TRBV5-1 and TRBJ1-4; 7 nucleotides match TRBD1. The V gene end was trimmed by 2 bases and the J gene end by 2 bases; junction bases not matched to a gene: 0. Per the germline V gene, CDR1 is SGHRS and CDR2 is YFSETQ. The CDR3 covers 14 residues. In DNA, the CDR3 is TGCGCCAGCAGCTTACAGGGGACTAATGAAAAACTGTTTTTT. It translates to CASSLQGTNEKLFF.

This chain joins TRBV11-1 and TRBJ2-7; D may be TRBD2 (5 bases). CDR1 SGHAT and CDR2 FQDESV come from the germline V gene (reference sequence). Trimming cost V 0 bases and J 0 bases, with 9 bases left between them. This CDR3 contains 15 residues. The CDR3 loop reads CASSLALATSYEQYF. In DNA, the CDR3 is TGTGCCAGCAGCTTAGCTCTAGCTACCTCCTACGAGCAGTACTTC.

This clone was picked up many times. V is TRBV28 and J is TRBJ2-2, with TRBD1 as a possible D gene (6 bases). The CDR3 has 13 amino acids. Trimming left V 6 bases short and J 7 bases short, with 12 bases between. The germline gives CDR1 MDHEN, CDR2 SYDVKM. The CDR3 DNA is TGTGCCAGCAGATGGGGGCCTAACGGGGAGCTGTTTTTT. Its translation: CASRWGPNGELFF.

This clone was seen a handful of times. The chain couples TRBV5-6 to TRBJ1-3; 12 nucleotides align to TRBD1. Germline V CDR1 and CDR2: SGHDT, YYEEEE. With V trimmed by 4 bases and J by 7 bases, 6 bases remained unmatched. The CDR3 length is 15 residues. The CDR3, as DNA: TGTGCCAGCAGCCTGCCGGGACAGGGGGCTAACACCATATATTTT. The encoded protein is CASSLPGQGANTIYF.

The chain joins TRBV6-5 to TRBJ1-2; a possible D gene is TRBD1 (6 bases). Germline values: CDR1 MNHEY, CDR2 SVGAGI. V gave up 8 bases and J gave up 8 bases, with 18 bases separating them. This CDR3 has 13 amino acids. The CDR3 coding sequence is TGTGCCAGCCGAATAACAGGGTATGAGGGCTACACCTTC. Protein: CASRITGYEGYTF.

This clone was seen a few times. The chain links TRBV30 to TRBJ2-3, with 7 bases fitting TRBD2. The germline V gene has CDR1 GTSNPN and CDR2 SVGIG (reference sequence). V gave up 2 bases and J gave up 5 bases; unmatched junction bases: 13. This CDR3 comprises 16 residues. CDR3 residues: CAWSKMAQIAGDTQYF. DNA of the CDR3: TGTGCCTGGAGTAAAATGGCGCAGATAGCGGGAGATACGCAGTATTTT.

This clone was counted between two and nine times. The chain couples TRBV11-2 to TRBJ2-2; D not resolved. This CDR3 spans 12 amino acids. V dropped 5 bases and J dropped 3 bases, with 4 bases sitting between them. The V gene's germline CDR1 is SGHAT and CDR2 FQNNGV. The CDR3 sequence: CASSLYTGELFF. The CDR3, as DNA: TGTGCCAGCAGCCTCTACACCGGGGAGCTGTTTTTT.

This clone was seen many times. The chain uses TRBV7-9 and TRBJ2-7, with 7 bases matching TRBD1. The germline V gene has CDR1 SEHNR and CDR2 FQNEAQ (reference sequence). The CDR3 runs 14 residues. V shed 4 bases, J shed 3 bases, and the junction held 6 bases outside the gene matches. The CDR3 here is CASSSFRDSYEQYF. The CDR3 coding sequence is TGTGCCAGCAGCTCATTCCGGGACAGCTACGAGCAGTACTTC.

Many counts were recorded for this clone. This sequence joins TRBV29-1 and TRBJ2-3; 9 nucleotides align to TRBD2. The germline V gene encodes CDR1 SQVTM and CDR2 ANQGSEA. V was pared by 0 bases and J by 5 bases, with 3 bases of the junction left unmatched. CDR3 size: 14 residues. This chain's CDR3 is CSVEDPAGGDTQYF. CDR3 sequence (DNA): TGCAGCGTTGAAGACCCAGCGGGAGGAGATACGCAGTATTTT.